This T cell receptor beta chain was captured by sequencing in a study of T cell responses to AZD1222 COVID-19 vaccine. Study results and caveats: After the peak T cell response, and only then, were repertoires sampled.

TCRdb keeps only in-frame clones here, not all; method: immunoSEQ multiplex PCR. The top ten hold roughly 5% of the sample, which has 100,000 to 150,000 clones, approximately 88% seen once. Of note for this clone: Its antigen is still unknown.

This TCR was sampled from an adult in good health. The input for sequencing was peripheral blood, taken on day 0 of AZD1222 vaccination.

In DNA form, the CDR3 reads TGTGCCAGCTCACTGAGCCGAGATGAAAAACTGTTTTTT. Translated, it gives CASSLSRDEKLFF. The J gene is TRBJ1-4, the V gene TRBV18, with D unresolved. Trimming removed 4 bases from V and 6 bases from J, with 9 bases in between. This CDR3 contains 13 residues. The V gene's germline CDR1 is KGHSH and CDR2 LQKENI. Together with reference TRBV18 and TRBJ1-4, the CDR3 gives the full variable domain: NAGVMQNPRHLVRRRGQEARLRCSPMKGHSHVYWYRQLPEEGLKFMVYLQKENIIDESGMPKERFSAEFPKEGPSILRIQQVVRGDSAAYFCASSLSRDEKLFFGSGTQLSVL.